This T cell receptor (beta chain) was obtained from a study of cytomegalovirus exposure and HLA in healthy donors. Whole-study findings and limits: Listed as cytomegalovirus-associated were approximately 160 TCR beta chains. In a later analysis, the majority of CMV-associated beta chains seemingly showed HLA restriction.

The PCR ran on 60 Vbeta and 13 Jbeta primers. The data were produced by immunoSEQ multiplex PCR, yet TCRdb's version contains in-frame clones alone and is incomplete. The sample yields more than 150,000 clones, approximately 88% seen once. With 3 bases clipped from V and 3 bases from J, the junction kept 6 bases outside the gene matches. CDR3 length equals 15 residues. CDR1 and CDR2 from the germline V gene are LNHNV and YYDKDF (reference sequence). On this clone itself: The antigen is unknown.

The chain employs TRBV15 and TRBJ2-7, with TRBD1 identical over 9 bases. Input material: PBMCs. This clonotype was sampled from a boy younger than 18 in good health and CMV-seronegative. As DNA, the CDR3 is TGTGCCACCAGCAGTCCGGGACAGGGTTTCTACGAGCAGTACTTC. Protein product: CATSSPGQGFYEQYF.